The 27 T cell receptor beta chains in this list originate from one sample, sequenced in a study of cytomegalovirus exposure and HLA in healthy donors. The assay was immunoSEQ multiplex PCR, and TCRdb's table has in-frame clones only and misses some. There are around 45,000 clones in the sample; around 90% occur only once, and 5.6% lies in the top ten. The material sequenced was PBMCs. The receptors originated from a young man in good health and CMV-seronegative.

The rearrangement links TRBV5-4 to TRBJ2-3; the match to TRBD1 covers 7 bases. V lost 1 base to trimming and J lost 5 bases; unmatched junction nucleotides: 10. Germline V gene lookup returns CDR1 SGHNT and CDR2 YYREEE (reference sequence). The CDR3 has 16 amino acids. DNA of the CDR3: TGTGCCAGCAGCTTGAAGACGGGACAGCACTTAGATACGCAGTATTTT. This gives the protein CASSLKTGQHLDTQYF.

The chain combines TRBV9 with TRBJ1-4; TRBD1 might be the D (5 bases). CDR1 is SGDLS and CDR2 is YYNGEE in the germline V gene. Trimming left V 0 bases short and J 7 bases short, with 19 bases between. CDR3 length: 17 residues. CDR3 DNA sequence: TGTGCCAGCAGCGTAGCTACGGGGGTTGGGCCCACTGAAAAACTGTTTTTT. It specifies CASSVATGVGPTEKLFF. Based on the CDR3 plus reference TRBV9 and TRBJ1-4, the full variable domain is DSGVTQTPKHLITATGQRVTLRCSPRSGDLSVYWYQQSLDQGLQFLIQYYNGEERAKGNILERFSAQQFPDLHSELNLSSLELGDSALYFCASSVATGVGPTEKLFFGSGTQLSVL.

The chain is built from TRBV15 and TRBJ2-3; D gene uncertain. CDR3 length: 13 amino acids. Germline CDR1 reads LNHNV; CDR2 reads YYDKDF (reference sequence). Trimming took off 8 bases at V and 0 bases at J, with 9 bases between the two ends. The CDR3: CATRQTSTDTQYF. The CDR3 nucleotides read TGTGCCACCCGGCAGACTAGCACAGATACGCAGTATTTT.

The gene calls are TRBV2 and TRBJ2-5; D unclear. The ends were cut back, 6 bases at V and 2 bases at J, with 10 bases in the middle. The CDR3 has 13 amino acids. Germline CDR1 and CDR2: SNHLY and FYNNEI. CDR3 sequence: CASRSGAQETQYF. The CDR3 DNA follows: TGTGCCAGCAGGTCAGGCGCTCAAGAGACCCAGTACTTC.

The rearrangement links TRBV27 to TRBJ1-2; D gene ambiguous. Trimming removed 3 bases from V and 2 bases from J, with 10 bases in between. CDR3 size: 14 residues. Germline values: CDR1 MNHEY, CDR2 SMNVEV (reference sequence). The CDR3 nucleotides read TGTGCCAGCAGTTTTCGGGGTCCGAACTATGGCTACACCTTC. It is translated as CASSFRGPNYGYTF.

Only one count was recorded for this clone. The rearrangement uses TRBV5-4 and TRBJ2-5, with 8 bases that match TRBD2. V was clipped by 3 bases and J by 4 bases; unmatched bases: 5. Per the germline V gene, CDR1 is SGHNT and CDR2 is YYREEE (reference sequence). This CDR3 comprises 14 residues. The CDR3 protein is CASSSPRGGETQYF. In DNA form, the CDR3 reads TGTGCCAGCAGCTCCCCCCGGGGGGGAGAGACCCAGTACTTC.

The chain links TRBV6-6 to TRBJ2-2; the match to TRBD2 covers 7 bases. The V gene's germline CDR1 is MNHNY and CDR2 SVGAGI (reference sequence). Trimming took 2 bases from V and 6 from J; bases not matched to a gene: 6. The CDR3 is 15 residues long. CDR3 region: CASSYLAGLPGELFF. Written as DNA, the CDR3 is TGTGCCAGCAGTTACCTTGCGGGACTACCCGGGGAGCTGTTTTTT.

The CDR3 DNA follows: TGTGCCAGCAACCCCGGGACAGGGGTCGACGAGCAGTACTTC. Translating it yields CASNPGTGVDEQYF. The chain is built from TRBV25-1 and TRBJ2-7, with TRBD1 matching over 10 bases. There are 14 residues in the CDR3. V dropped 7 bases and J dropped 5; count of bases not matched to a gene: 8. Germline values: CDR1 MGHDK, CDR2 SYGVNS.

The gene calls are TRBV10-3 and TRBJ2-7, with a weak D call TRBD1 (6 bases). The germline CDR1 and CDR2 sequences are ENHRY and SYGVKD. CDR3 length: 16 residues. Trimming shortened V by 2 bases and J by 0 bases, and 14 bases separated the two germline ends. CDR3 in amino acids: CAISEPGQTSSYEQYF. Written as DNA, the CDR3 is TGTGCCATCAGTGAGCCTGGACAGACCAGCTCCTACGAGCAGTACTTC.

The rearrangement links TRBV15 to TRBJ2-2; TRBD1 matches at 8 bases. With V trimmed by 5 bases and J by 6 bases, 8 bases remained unmatched. CDR3 length: 15 amino acids. Germline CDR1 LNHNV, CDR2 YYDKDF (reference sequence). The CDR3 DNA follows: TGTGCCACCAGCTCCCAGACAGGGGCGTCCGGGGAGCTGTTTTTT. This sequence encodes CATSSQTGASGELFF.

The chain recombines TRBV27 with TRBJ2-3, with TRBD2 as a possible D gene (6 bases). The germline CDR1 and CDR2 sequences are MNHEY and SMNVEV (reference sequence). The CDR3 runs 14 residues. The germline V and J ends were trimmed by 10 bases and 3 bases, with 17 bases remaining between them. CDR3 amino acids: CATKVDGGTDTQYF. Written as DNA, the CDR3 is TGTGCCACCAAAGTAGATGGGGGGACAGATACGCAGTATTTT.

This clone was detected once. The chain combines TRBV9 with TRBJ2-1; D is perhaps TRBD1 (6 bases). Germline assignment: CDR1 SGDLS and CDR2 YYNGEE. The CDR3 spans 15 residues. V was clipped by 0 bases and J by 2 bases, with 9 bases between them. The CDR3 nucleotides read TGTGCCAGCAGCGTAGAACAGGGAACCTACAATGAGCAGTTCTTC. It encodes CASSVEQGTYNEQFF. Combining the CDR3 with reference TRBV9 and TRBJ2-1 gives the whole variable domain DSGVTQTPKHLITATGQRVTLRCSPRSGDLSVYWYQQSLDQGLQFLIQYYNGEERAKGNILERFSAQQFPDLHSELNLSSLELGDSALYFCASSVEQGTYNEQFFGPGTRLTVL.

This clone is categorized as medium-sized. The rearrangement links TRBV27 to TRBJ2-5; a weak D match, TRBD1 (6 bases). The CDR3 length is 14 residues. CDR1 is MNHEY and CDR2 is SMNVEV in the germline V gene (reference sequence). V gave up 1 base and J gave up 2 bases, with 8 bases separating them. CDR3 amino acids: CASSLLGGQETQYF. The CDR3 nucleotides are TGTGCCAGCAGTTTATTAGGGGGACAAGAGACCCAGTACTTC.

With respect to this clone: One end of the junction is discordant with germline, which a read error may explain. This chain uses TRBV7-7 with TRBJ2-2, with D unclear. CDR1 SSHAT and CDR2 FNYEAQ come from the germline V gene (reference sequence). CDR3 length: 13 amino acids. The DNA for the CDR3 is TGTGCTAGCAGCGCAGCGAACACCGGGGAGCTGTTTTTT. It specifies CASSAANTGELFF.

The sample holds one count of this clone. V usage is TRBV7-9 and J usage is TRBJ2-1; TRBD1 aligns across 8 bases. This CDR3 spans 15 amino acids. With 5 bases clipped from V and 4 bases from J, the junction kept 7 bases outside the gene matches. Per germline, CDR1 SEHNR and CDR2 FQNEAQ (reference sequence). The CDR3 is CASSVPRGQYNEQFF. CDR3 DNA: TGTGCCAGCAGCGTCCCCAGGGGGCAGTACAATGAGCAGTTCTTC.

A single count supports this clone. The chain has TRBV6-1 and TRBJ2-7; 7 bases line up with TRBD1. The V segment lost 1 base and the J segment 1 base; nucleotides outside the gene matches: 4. CDR1 MNHNS and CDR2 SASEGT come from the germline V gene. CDR3 length equals 15 residues. CDR3 amino acids: CASSEDRGRSYEQYF. As DNA, the CDR3 is TGTGCCAGCAGTGAAGACAGGGGTCGGTCCTACGAGCAGTACTTC.

This clone was seen only once. The chain joins TRBV5-4 to TRBJ1-1, with 8 nucleotides matching TRBD1. Trimming at V came to 0 bases and at J to 5 bases, leaving 9 bases not matched to a gene. The CDR3 is 16 amino acids. Germline V lookup: CDR1 SGHNT, CDR2 YYREEE (reference sequence). CDR3 bases: TGTGCCAGCAGCTTGGGGATACAGGGGGTTAGAACTGAAGCTTTCTTT. Translation gives CASSLGIQGVRTEAFF.

This sequence joins TRBV28 and TRBJ1-5, with a weak D call TRBD1 (5 bases). CDR1 is MDHEN and CDR2 is SYDVKM in the germline V gene. V was pared by 6 bases and J by 1 base, with 10 bases between. CDR3 size: 14 residues. DNA for the CDR3: TGTGCCAGCAGGCGACAGTTAAGCAATCAGCCCCAGCATTTT. Its translation is CASRRQLSNQPQHF.

This clone was detected once. The V call is TRBV28, the J call TRBJ1-1; D is unclear. V was clipped by 3 bases and J by 1 base, with 6 bases between them. CDR1 and CDR2 (germline): MDHEN, SYDVKM. CDR3 length: 13 amino acids. Here the CDR3 reads CASSFLRNTEAFF. The DNA for the CDR3 is TGTGCCAGCAGTTTTTTGAGGAACACTGAAGCTTTCTTT. Together with reference TRBV28 and TRBJ1-1, the CDR3 gives the full variable domain: DVKVTQSSRYLVKRTGEKVFLECVQDMDHENMFWYRQDPGLGLRLIYFSYDVKMKEKGDIPEGYSVSREKKERFSLILESASTNQTSMYLCASSFLRNTEAFFGQGTRLTVV.

The V gene is TRBV9, the J gene TRBJ2-7; 9 bases align to TRBD1. Germline V gene lookup returns CDR1 SGDLS and CDR2 YYNGEE. The J segment lost 5 bases and the V segment lost 1 base, leaving 7 bases of the junction unmatched. The length of the CDR3 is 15 residues. CDR3 coding DNA: TGTGCCAGCAGCGTATCCGGGACAGGGTCCCACGAGCAGTACTTC. Protein: CASSVSGTGSHEQYF.

The V gene is TRBV6-6, the J gene TRBJ1-1; D not certain. The CDR3 extends over 12 amino acids. Germline V CDR1 and CDR2: MNHNY, SVGAGI (reference sequence). V gave up 5 bases and J gave up 5 bases, with 9 bases separating them. The chain's CDR3 is CASSRLDTEAFF. The CDR3 DNA reads as TGTGCCAGCAGTCGGCTAGATACTGAAGCTTTCTTT.

This clone was seen once. The rearrangement links TRBV4-3 to TRBJ1-5; 7 nucleotides align to TRBD1. Germline CDR1 and CDR2: LGHNA and YSLEER. This CDR3 has 15 residues. With V trimmed by 3 bases and J by 5 bases, 7 bases remained unmatched. CDR3 coding DNA: TGCGCCAGCAGCCAGCGGACAGGTTATTATCAGCCCCAGCATTTT. Its protein is CASSQRTGYYQPQHF.

This clone has a single count. The V and J genes are TRBV5-1 and TRBJ1-1; a weak D match, TRBD1 (6 bases). The V gene's germline CDR1 is SGHRS and CDR2 YFSETQ. The CDR3 spans 15 residues. V was clipped by 3 bases and J by 0 bases, with 12 bases between them. CDR3 nucleotides: TGCGCCAGCAGCTCGCACAGGGATATGAACACTGAAGCTTTCTTT. Protein sequence: CASSSHRDMNTEAFF.

V and J are TRBV6-1 and TRBJ2-2, with a tentative D call TRBD1 (5 bases). Germline CDR1 is MNHNS and CDR2 is SASEGT. CDR3 length equals 14 residues. Trimming pared 7 bases from V and 3 bases from J, leaving 12 bases between. CDR3 loop: CASTNRRYTGELFF. The CDR3 region has the DNA TGTGCCAGCACCAACAGGAGATACACCGGGGAGCTGTTTTTT.

The CDR3 DNA follows: TGTGCCAGCAGTGGAAGGGACAGGGACCATCAGCCCCAGCATTTT. Translation: CASSGRDRDHQPQHF. The rearrangement joins TRBV6-5 to TRBJ1-5; 9 bases map to TRBD1. CDR1 is MNHEY, CDR2 SVGAGI, per germline. This CDR3 comprises 15 residues. V lost 5 bases, J lost 5 bases, and 7 bases stayed unmatched.

V usage is TRBV9 and J usage is TRBJ1-1; 9 nucleotides align to TRBD1. Germline CDR1 is SGDLS and CDR2 is YYNGEE. This CDR3 has 15 residues. The V gene end was trimmed by 3 bases and the J gene end by 5 bases; junction bases not matched to a gene: 8. CDR3 protein: CASSALQGAGTEAFF. CDR3 coding DNA: TGTGCCAGCAGCGCCTTACAGGGGGCCGGAACTGAAGCTTTCTTT.

V is TRBV18 and J is TRBJ1-5, with unresolved D. This CDR3 contains 12 residues. The germline V and J ends were trimmed by 1 base and 6 bases, with 4 bases remaining between them. Germline CDR1 and CDR2: KGHSH and LQKENI. The CDR3 loop reads CASSPLGQPQHF. The CDR3 nucleotides read TGTGCCAGCTCACCACTCGGTCAGCCCCAGCATTTT. The variable domain in full, completed from reference TRBV18 and TRBJ1-5, reads NAGVMQNPRHLVRRRGQEARLRCSPMKGHSHVYWYRQLPEEGLKFMVYLQKENIIDESGMPKERFSAEFPKEGPSILRIQQVVRGDSAAYFCASSPLGQPQHFGDGTRLSIL.